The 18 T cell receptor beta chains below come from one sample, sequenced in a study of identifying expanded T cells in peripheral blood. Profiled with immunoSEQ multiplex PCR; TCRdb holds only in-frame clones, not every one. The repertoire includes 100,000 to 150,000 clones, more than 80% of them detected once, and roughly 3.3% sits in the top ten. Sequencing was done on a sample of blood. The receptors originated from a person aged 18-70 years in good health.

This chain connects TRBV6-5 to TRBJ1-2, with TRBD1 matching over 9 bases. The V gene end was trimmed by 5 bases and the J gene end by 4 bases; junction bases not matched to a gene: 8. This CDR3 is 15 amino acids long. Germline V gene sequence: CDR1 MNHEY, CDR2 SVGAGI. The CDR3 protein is CASSRGDRAAYGYTF. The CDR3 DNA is TGTGCCAGCAGTCGCGGGGACAGGGCTGCCTATGGCTACACCTTC.

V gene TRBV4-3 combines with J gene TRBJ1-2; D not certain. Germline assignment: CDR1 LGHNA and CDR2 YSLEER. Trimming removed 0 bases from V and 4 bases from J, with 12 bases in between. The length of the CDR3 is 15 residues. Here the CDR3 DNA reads TGCGCCAGCAGCCAAGAATCTCCTACGCCCTATGGCTACACCTTC. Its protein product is CASSQESPTPYGYTF.

The CDR3 sequence is CASSLISRRDMNTEAFF. The DNA of the CDR3 is TGTGCCAGCAGCTTAATTAGTCGGAGGGACATGAACACTGAAGCTTTCTTT. J is TRBJ1-1 and V is TRBV7-9, with D perhaps TRBD1 (6 bases). The germline V and J ends were trimmed by 2 bases and 0 bases, with 16 bases remaining between them. Looked up from germline, CDR1 is SEHNR and CDR2 is FQNEAQ (reference sequence). The CDR3 runs 17 residues.

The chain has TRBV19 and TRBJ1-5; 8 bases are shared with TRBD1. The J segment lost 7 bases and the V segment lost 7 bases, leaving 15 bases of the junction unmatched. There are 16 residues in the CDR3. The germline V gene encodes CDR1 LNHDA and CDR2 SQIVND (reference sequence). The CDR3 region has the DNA TGTGCCAGTACTCAGACAGGGACAGGTAAAGGGCAGCCCCAGCATTTT. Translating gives CASTQTGTGKGQPQHF. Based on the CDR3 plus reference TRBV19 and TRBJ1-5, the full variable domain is DGGITQSPKYLFRKEGQNVTLSCEQNLNHDAMYWYRQDPGQGLRLIYYSQIVNDFQKGDIAEGYSVSREKKESFPLTVTSAQKNPTAFYLCASTQTGTGKGQPQHFGDGTRLSIL.

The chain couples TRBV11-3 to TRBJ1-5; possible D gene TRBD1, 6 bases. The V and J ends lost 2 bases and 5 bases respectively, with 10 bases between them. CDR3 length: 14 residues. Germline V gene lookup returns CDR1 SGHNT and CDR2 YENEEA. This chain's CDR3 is CASSLRGGDQPQHF. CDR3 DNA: TGTGCCAGCAGCTTACGGGGGGGCGATCAGCCCCAGCATTTT.

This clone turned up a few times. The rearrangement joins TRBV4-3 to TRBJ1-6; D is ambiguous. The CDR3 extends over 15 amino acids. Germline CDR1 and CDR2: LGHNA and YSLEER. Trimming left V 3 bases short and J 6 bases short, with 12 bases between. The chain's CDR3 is CASSQAHITNSPLHF. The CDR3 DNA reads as TGCGCCAGCAGCCAGGCACACATCACTAATTCACCCCTCCACTTT.

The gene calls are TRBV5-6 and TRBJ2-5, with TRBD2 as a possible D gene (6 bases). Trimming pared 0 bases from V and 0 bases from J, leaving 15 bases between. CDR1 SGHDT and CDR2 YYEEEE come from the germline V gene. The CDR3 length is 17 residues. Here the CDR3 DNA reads TGTGCCAGCAGCTTGGTGGGGCGGGGTTATGACCAAGAGACCCAGTACTTC. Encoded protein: CASSLVGRGYDQETQYF.

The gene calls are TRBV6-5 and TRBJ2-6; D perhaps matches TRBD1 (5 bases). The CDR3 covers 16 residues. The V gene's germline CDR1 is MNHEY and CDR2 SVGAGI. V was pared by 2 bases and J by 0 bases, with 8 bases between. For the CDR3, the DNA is TGTGCCAGCAGTTACGACAGCGACTCTGGGGCCAACGTCCTGACTTTC. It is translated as CASSYDSDSGANVLTF.

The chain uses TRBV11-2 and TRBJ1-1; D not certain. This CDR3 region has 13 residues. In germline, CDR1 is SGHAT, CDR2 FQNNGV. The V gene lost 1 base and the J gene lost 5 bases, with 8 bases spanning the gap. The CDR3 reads CASSLVERTEAFF. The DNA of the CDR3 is TGTGCCAGCAGCTTAGTTGAGCGAACTGAAGCTTTCTTT.

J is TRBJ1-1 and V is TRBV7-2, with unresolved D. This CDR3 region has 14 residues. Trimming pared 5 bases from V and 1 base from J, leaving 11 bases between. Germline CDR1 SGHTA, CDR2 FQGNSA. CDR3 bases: TGTGCCAGCAGCCCCGGCCCGCCGAACACTGAAGCTTTCTTT. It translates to CASSPGPPNTEAFF.

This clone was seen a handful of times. The chain's CDR3 is CASSPDLSNQPQHF. For the CDR3, the DNA is TGTGCCAGCAGCCCGGACCTTAGCAATCAGCCCCAGCATTTT. The rearrangement joins TRBV7-9 to TRBJ1-5; D not resolved. The CDR3 is 14 amino acids. V dropped 5 bases and J dropped 0 bases, with 8 bases sitting between them. Germline V gene lookup returns CDR1 SEHNR and CDR2 FQNEAQ (reference sequence).

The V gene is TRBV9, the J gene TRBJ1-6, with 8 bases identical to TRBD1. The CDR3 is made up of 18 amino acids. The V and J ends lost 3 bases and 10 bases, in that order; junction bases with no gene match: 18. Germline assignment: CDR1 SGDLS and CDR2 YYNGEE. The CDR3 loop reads CASSARGTVGQGNSPLHF. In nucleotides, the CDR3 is TGTGCCAGCAGCGCGCGCGGTACAGTCGGACAGGGAAACTCACCCCTCCACTTT.

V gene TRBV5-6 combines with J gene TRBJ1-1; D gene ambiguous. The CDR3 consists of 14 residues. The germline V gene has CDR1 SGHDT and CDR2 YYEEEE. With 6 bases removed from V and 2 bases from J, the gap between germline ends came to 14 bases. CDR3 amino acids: CASTLGRLNTEAFF. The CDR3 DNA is TGTGCCAGCACCCTCGGGCGCTTAAACACTGAAGCTTTCTTT.

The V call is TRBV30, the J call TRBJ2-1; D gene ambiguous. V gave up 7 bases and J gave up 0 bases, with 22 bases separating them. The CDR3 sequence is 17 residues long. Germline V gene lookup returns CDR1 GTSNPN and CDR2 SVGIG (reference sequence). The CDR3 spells CAYTDVIRTGSYNEQFF. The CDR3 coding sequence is TGTGCCTACACGGACGTAATCAGGACCGGCTCCTACAATGAGCAGTTCTTC. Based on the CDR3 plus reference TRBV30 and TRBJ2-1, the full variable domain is SQTIHQWPATLVQPVGSPLSLECTVEGTSNPNLYWYRQAAGRGLQLLFYSVGIGQISSEVPQNLSASRPQDRQFILSSKKLLLSDSGFYLCAYTDVIRTGSYNEQFFGPGTRLTVL.

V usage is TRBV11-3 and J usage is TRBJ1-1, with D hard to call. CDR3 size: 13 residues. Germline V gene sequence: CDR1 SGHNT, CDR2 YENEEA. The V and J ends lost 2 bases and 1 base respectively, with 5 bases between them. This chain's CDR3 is CASSLHWNTEAFF. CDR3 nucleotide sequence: TGTGCCAGCAGCTTACACTGGAACACTGAAGCTTTCTTT.

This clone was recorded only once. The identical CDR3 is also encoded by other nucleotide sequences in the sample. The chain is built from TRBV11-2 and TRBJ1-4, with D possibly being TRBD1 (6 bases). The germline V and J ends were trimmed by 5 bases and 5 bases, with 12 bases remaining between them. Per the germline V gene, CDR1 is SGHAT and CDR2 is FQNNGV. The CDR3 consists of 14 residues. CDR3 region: CASSRGQLNEKLFF. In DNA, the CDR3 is TGTGCCAGCAGCCGCGGACAGCTGAATGAAAAACTGTTTTTT. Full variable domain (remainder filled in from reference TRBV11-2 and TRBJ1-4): EAGVAQSPRYKIIEKRQSVAFWCNPISGHATLYWYQQILGQGPKLLIQFQNNGVVDDSQLPKDRFSAERLKGVDSTLKIQPAKLEDSAVYLCASSRGQLNEKLFFGSGTQLSVL.

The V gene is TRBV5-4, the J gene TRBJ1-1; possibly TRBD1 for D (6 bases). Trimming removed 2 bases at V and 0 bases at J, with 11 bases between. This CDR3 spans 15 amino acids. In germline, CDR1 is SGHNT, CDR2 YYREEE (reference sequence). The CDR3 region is CASSFYRELNTEAFF. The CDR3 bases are TGTGCCAGCAGCTTCTACAGGGAATTGAACACTGAAGCTTTCTTT.

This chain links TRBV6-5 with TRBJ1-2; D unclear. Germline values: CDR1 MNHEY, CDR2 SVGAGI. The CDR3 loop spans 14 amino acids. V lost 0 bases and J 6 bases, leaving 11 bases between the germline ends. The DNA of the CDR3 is TGTGCCAGCAGTTACTCGATTATGTTCGATGGCTACACCTTC. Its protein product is CASSYSIMFDGYTF.